This TCR beta chain was observed in a study of technical replicates of blood from a handful of donors. The assay was immunoSEQ multiplex PCR, and TCRdb's table has in-frame clones only and misses some. The data hold tens of thousands of clones, with about 96% observed a single time. Losses at the gene ends were 8 bases for V and 3 bases for J; bases not matched to a gene: 1. This CDR3 spans 11 amino acids. CDR1 is LNHNV and CDR2 is YYDKDF in the germline V gene (reference sequence). The source material was T cells isolated from PBMCs. This receptor was identified in a human donor in good health. The chain is built from TRBV15 and TRBJ2-7, with 7 positions matching TRBD1. The CDR3 coding sequence is TGTGCCACCGGGACAGTCTACGAGCAGTACTTC. This sequence encodes CATGTVYEQYF.